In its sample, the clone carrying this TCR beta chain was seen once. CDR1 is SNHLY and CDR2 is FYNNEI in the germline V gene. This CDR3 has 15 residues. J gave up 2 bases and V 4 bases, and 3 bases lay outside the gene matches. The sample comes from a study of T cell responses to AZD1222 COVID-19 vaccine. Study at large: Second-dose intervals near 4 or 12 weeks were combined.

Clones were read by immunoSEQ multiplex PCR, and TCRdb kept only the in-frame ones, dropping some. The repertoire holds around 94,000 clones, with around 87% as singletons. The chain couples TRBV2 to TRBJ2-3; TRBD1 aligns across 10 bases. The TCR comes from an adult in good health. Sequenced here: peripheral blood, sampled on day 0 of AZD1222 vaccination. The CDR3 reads CASSADRGITDTQYF. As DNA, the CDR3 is TGTGCCAGCAGTGCGGACAGGGGGATCACAGATACGCAGTATTTT.